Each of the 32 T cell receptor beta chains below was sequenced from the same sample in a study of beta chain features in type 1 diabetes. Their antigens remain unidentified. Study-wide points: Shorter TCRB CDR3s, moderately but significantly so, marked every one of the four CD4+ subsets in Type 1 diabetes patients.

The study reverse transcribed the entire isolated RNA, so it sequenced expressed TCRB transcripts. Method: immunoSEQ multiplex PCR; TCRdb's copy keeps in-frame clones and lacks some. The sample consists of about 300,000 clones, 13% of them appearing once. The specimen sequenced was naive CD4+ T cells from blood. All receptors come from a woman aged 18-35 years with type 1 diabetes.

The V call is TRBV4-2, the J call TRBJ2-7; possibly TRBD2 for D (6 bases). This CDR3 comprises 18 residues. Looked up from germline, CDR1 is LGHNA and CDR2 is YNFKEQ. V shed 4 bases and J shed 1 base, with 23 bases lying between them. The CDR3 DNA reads TGTGCCAGCAGCCCGATACTTTCAGCGGGTAGCACTTCCTACGAGCAGTACTTC. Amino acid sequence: CASSPILSAGSTSYEQYF.

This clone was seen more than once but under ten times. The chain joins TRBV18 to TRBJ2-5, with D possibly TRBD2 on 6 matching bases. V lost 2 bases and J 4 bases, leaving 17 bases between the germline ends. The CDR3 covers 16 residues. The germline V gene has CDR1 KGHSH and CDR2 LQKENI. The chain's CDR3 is CASSPGGISLGETQYF. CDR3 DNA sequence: TGTGCCAGCTCACCAGGCGGGATATCGTTAGGAGAGACCCAGTACTTC.

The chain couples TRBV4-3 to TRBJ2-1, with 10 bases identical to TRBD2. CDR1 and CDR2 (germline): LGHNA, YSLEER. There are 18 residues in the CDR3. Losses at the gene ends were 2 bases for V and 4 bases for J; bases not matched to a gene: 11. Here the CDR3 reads CASSQSSPAGGLYNEQFF. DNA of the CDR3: TGCGCCAGCAGCCAATCGAGCCCAGCGGGAGGGCTATACAATGAGCAGTTCTTC.

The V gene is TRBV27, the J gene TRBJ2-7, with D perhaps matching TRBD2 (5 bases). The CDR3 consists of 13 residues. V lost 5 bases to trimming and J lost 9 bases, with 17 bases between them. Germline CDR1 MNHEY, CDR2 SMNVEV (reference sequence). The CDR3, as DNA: TGTGCCAGCAGTCCCGCGGACTCTTATGGGCAGTACTTC. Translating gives CASSPADSYGQYF.

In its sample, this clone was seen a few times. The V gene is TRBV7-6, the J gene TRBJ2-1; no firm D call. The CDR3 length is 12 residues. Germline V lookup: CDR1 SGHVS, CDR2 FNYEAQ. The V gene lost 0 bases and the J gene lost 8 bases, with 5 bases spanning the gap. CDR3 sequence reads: CASSLAADEQFF. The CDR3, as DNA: TGTGCCAGCAGCTTAGCGGCTGATGAGCAGTTCTTC.

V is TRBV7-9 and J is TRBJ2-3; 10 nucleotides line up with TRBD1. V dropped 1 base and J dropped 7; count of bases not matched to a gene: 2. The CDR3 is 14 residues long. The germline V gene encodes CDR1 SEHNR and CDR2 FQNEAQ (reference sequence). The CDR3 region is CASSLGQGAYTQYF. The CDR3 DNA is TGTGCCAGCAGCTTAGGACAGGGGGCCTATACGCAGTATTTT.

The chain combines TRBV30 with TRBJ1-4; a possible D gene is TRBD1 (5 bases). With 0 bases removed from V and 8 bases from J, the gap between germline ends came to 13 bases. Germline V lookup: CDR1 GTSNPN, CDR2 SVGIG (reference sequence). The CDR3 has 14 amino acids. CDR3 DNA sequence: TGTGCCTGGAGTGTAGAAGGGGTTGGCGAAAAACTGTTTTTT. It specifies CAWSVEGVGEKLFF. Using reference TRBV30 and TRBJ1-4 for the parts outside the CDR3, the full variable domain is SQTIHQWPATLVQPVGSPLSLECTVEGTSNPNLYWYRQAAGRGLQLLFYSVGIGQISSEVPQNLSASRPQDRQFILSSKKLLLSDSGFYLCAWSVEGVGEKLFFGSGTQLSVL.

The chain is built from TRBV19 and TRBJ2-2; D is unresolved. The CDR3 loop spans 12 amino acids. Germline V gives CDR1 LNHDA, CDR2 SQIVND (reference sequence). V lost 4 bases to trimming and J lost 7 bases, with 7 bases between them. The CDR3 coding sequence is TGTGCCAGTAGTACTCAGGTCGGGGAGCTGTTTTTT. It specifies CASSTQVGELFF.

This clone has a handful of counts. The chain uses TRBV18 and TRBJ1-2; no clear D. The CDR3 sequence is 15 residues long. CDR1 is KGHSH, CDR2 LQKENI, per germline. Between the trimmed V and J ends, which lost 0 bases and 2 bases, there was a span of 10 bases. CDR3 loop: CASSPPRENNYGYTF. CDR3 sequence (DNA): TGTGCCAGCTCACCACCGCGGGAGAACAACTATGGCTACACCTTC.

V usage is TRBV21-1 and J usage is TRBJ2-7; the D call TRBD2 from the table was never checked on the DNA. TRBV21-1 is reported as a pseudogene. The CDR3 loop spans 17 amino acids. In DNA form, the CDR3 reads TGTGCCAGCAGCAAAGCGAGGGTACCGGTCAGCTCCTACGAGCAGTACGTC. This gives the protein CASSKARVPVSSYEQYV.

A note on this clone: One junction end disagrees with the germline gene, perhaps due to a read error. CDR3: CASFEPAGNAEAFF. CDR3 sequence (DNA): TGTGCCAGCTTCGAACCCGCAGGGAACGCTGAAGCTTTCTTT. The V and J genes are TRBV6-5 and TRBJ1-1; the D gene is possibly TRBD1 (5 bases). Looked up from germline, CDR1 is MNHEY and CDR2 is SVGAGI. CDR3 length equals 14 residues.

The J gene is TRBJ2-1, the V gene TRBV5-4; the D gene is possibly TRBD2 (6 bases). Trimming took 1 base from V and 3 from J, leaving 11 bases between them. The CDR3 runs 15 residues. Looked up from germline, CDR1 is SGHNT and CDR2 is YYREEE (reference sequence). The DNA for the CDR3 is TGTGCCAGCAGCTTGACTGCGGGATTCTACAATGAGCAGTTCTTC. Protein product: CASSLTAGFYNEQFF.

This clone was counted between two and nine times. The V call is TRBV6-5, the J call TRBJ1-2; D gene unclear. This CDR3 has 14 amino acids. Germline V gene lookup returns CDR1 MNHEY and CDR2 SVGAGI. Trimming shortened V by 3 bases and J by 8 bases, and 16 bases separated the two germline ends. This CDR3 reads CASSYSTGPGGYTF. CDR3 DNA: TGTGCCAGCAGTTATTCCACTGGCCCAGGCGGCTACACCTTC.

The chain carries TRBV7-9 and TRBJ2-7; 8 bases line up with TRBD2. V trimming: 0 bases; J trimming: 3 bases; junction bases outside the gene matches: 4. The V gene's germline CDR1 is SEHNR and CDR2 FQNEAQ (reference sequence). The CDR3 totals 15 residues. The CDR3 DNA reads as TGTGCCAGCAGCTTAGCCCGGACTAGCCTCTACGAGCAGTACTTC. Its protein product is CASSLARTSLYEQYF. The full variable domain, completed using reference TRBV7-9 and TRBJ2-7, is DTGVSQNPRHKITKRGQNVTFRCDPISEHNRLYWYRQTLGQGPEFLTYFQNEAQLEKSRLLSDRFSAERPKGSFSTLEIQRTEQGDSAMYLCASSLARTSLYEQYFGPGTRLTVT.

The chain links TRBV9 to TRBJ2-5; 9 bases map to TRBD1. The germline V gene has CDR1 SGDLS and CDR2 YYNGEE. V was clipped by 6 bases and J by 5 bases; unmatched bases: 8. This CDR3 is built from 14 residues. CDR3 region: CASKEGTGMETQYF. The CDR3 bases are TGTGCCAGCAAAGAGGGGACAGGGATGGAGACCCAGTACTTC. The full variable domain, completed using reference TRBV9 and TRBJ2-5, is DSGVTQTPKHLITATGQRVTLRCSPRSGDLSVYWYQQSLDQGLQFLIQYYNGEERAKGNILERFSAQQFPDLHSELNLSSLELGDSALYFCASKEGTGMETQYFGPGTRLLVL.

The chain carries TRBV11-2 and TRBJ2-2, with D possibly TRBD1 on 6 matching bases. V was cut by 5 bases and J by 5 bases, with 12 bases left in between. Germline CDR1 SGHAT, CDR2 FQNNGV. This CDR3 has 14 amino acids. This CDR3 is CASSLRTETGELFF. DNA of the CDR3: TGTGCCAGCAGCCTACGGACAGAAACCGGGGAGCTGTTTTTT. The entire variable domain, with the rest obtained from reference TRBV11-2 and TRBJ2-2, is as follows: EAGVAQSPRYKIIEKRQSVAFWCNPISGHATLYWYQQILGQGPKLLIQFQNNGVVDDSQLPKDRFSAERLKGVDSTLKIQPAKLEDSAVYLCASSLRTETGELFFGEGSRLTVL.

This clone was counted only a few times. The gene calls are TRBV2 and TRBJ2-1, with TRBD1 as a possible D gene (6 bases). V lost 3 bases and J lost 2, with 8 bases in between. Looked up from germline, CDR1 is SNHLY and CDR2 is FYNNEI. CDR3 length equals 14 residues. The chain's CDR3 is CASSDQGTYNEQFF. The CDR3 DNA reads TGTGCCAGCAGTGATCAGGGGACCTACAATGAGCAGTTCTTC.

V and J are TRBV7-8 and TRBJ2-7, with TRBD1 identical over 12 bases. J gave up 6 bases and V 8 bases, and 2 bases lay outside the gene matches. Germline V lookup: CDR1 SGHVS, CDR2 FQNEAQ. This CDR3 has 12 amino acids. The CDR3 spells CASGGQGAEQYF. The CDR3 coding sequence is TGTGCCAGCGGGGGACAGGGGGCCGAGCAGTACTTC.

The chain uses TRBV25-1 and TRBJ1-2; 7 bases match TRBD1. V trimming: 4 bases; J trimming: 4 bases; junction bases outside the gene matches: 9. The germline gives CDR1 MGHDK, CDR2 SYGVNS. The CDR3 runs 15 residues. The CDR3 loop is CASSGLQGTAYGYTF. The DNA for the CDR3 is TGTGCCAGCAGTGGTTTACAAGGGACAGCCTATGGCTACACCTTC.

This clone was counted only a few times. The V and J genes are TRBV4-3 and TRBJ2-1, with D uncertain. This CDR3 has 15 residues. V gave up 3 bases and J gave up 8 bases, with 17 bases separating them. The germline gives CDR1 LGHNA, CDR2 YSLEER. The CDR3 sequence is CASSQSVRLGHEQFF. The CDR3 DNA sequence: TGCGCCAGCAGCCAGTCGGTTCGTCTAGGTCATGAGCAGTTCTTC.

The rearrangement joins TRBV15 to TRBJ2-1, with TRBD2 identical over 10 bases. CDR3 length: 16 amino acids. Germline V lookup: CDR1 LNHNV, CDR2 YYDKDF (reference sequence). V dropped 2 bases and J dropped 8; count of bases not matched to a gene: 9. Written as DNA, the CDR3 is TGTGCCACCAGCAGAACAGCTAGCGGGAGTTTTGATGAGCAGTTCTTC. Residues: CATSRTASGSFDEQFF.

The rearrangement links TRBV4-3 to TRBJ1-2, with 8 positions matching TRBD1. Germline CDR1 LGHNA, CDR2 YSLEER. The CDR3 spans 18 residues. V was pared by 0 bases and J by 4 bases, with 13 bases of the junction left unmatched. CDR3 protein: CASSQDQGRQGSLYGYTF. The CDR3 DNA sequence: TGCGCCAGCAGCCAAGATCAAGGTAGACAGGGGAGCCTCTATGGCTACACCTTC.

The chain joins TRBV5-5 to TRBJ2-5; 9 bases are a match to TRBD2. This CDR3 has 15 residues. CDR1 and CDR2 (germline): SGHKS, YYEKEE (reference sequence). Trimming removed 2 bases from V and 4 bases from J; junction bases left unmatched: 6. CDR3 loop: CASSLGGRAAETQYF. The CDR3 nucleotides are TGTGCCAGCAGCTTAGGCGGGAGGGCCGCAGAGACCCAGTACTTC. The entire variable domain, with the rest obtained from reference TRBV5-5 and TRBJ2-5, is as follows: DAGVTQSPTHLIKTRGQQVTLRCSPISGHKSVSWYQQVLGQGPQFIFQYYEKEERGRGNFPDRFSARQFPNYSSELNVNALLLGDSALYLCASSLGGRAAETQYFGPGTRLLVL.

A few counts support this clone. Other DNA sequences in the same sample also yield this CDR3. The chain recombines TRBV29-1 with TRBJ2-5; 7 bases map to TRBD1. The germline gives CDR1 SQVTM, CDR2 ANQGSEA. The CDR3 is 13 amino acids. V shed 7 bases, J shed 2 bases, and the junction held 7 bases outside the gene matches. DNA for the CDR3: TGCAGCGCTCGGGACAGACTTCAAGAGACCCAGTACTTC. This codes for CSARDRLQETQYF.

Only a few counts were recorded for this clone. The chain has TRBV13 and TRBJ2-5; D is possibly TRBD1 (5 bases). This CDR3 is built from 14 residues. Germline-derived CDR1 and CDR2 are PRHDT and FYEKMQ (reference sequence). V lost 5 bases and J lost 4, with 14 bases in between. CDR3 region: CASSRQAGLETQYF. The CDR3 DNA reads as TGTGCCAGCAGCCGCCAGGCAGGGTTAGAGACCCAGTACTTC.

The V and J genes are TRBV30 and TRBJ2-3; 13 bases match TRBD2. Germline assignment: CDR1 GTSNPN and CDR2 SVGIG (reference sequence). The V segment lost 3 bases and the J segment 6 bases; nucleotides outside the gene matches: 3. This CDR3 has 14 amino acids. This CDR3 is CAWRTSGRFDTQYF. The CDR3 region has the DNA TGTGCCTGGAGGACTAGCGGGAGGTTCGATACGCAGTATTTT.

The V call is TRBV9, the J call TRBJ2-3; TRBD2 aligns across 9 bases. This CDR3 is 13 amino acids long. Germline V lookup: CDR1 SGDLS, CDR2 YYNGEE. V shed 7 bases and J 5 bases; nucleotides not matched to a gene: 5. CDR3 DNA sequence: TGTGCCAGCCGCGGGAGGGTTGGAGATACGCAGTATTTT. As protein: CASRGRVGDTQYF. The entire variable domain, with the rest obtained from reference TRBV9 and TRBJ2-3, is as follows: DSGVTQTPKHLITATGQRVTLRCSPRSGDLSVYWYQQSLDQGLQFLIQYYNGEERAKGNILERFSAQQFPDLHSELNLSSLELGDSALYFCASRGRVGDTQYFGPGTRLTVL.

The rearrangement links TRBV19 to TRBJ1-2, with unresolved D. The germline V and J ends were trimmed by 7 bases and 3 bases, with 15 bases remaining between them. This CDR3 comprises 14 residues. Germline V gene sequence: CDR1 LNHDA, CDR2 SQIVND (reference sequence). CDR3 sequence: CASIIPGGHYGYTF. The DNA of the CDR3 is TGTGCCAGTATCATACCAGGAGGGCACTATGGCTACACCTTC. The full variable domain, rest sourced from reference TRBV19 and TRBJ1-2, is DGGITQSPKYLFRKEGQNVTLSCEQNLNHDAMYWYRQDPGQGLRLIYYSQIVNDFQKGDIAEGYSVSREKKESFPLTVTSAQKNPTAFYLCASIIPGGHYGYTFGSGTRLTVV.

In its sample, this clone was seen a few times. CDR3 bases: TGTGCCAGCAGTGGACAGGGTTGGATGAACACTGAAGCTTTCTTT. The encoded protein is CASSGQGWMNTEAFF. This sequence joins TRBV6-5 and TRBJ1-1; 8 bases fit TRBD1. Unmatched junction bases numbered 5, after V lost 5 bases and J lost 0 bases. Germline CDR1 reads MNHEY; CDR2 reads SVGAGI. This CDR3 comprises 15 residues.

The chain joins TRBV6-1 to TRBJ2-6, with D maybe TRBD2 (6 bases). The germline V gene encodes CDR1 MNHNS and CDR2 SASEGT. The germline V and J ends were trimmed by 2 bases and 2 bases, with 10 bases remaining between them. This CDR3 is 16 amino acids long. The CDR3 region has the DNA TGTGCCAGCAGTGAATTGGGGGGAGCTGGGGCCAACGTCCTGACTTTC. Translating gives CASSELGGAGANVLTF.

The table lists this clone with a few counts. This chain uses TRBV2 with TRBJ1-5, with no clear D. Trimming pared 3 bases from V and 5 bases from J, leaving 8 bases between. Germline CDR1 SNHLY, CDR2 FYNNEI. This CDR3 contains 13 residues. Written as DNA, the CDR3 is TGTGCCAGCAGTGAGGGAGGGTATCAGCCCCAGCATTTT. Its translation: CASSEGGYQPQHF.

The CDR3 reads CASSLVWPYNEQFF. In DNA form, the CDR3 reads TGTGCCAGCAGTTTAGTCTGGCCCTACAATGAGCAGTTCTTC. The chain combines TRBV28 with TRBJ2-1, with unresolved D. Germline V gene data show CDR1 as MDHEN and CDR2 as SYDVKM. This CDR3 is built from 14 residues. V dropped 2 bases and J dropped 2 bases, with 7 bases sitting between them.